The sequence of this T cell receptor (beta chain) was determined in a study of control samples from healthy donors and cancer patients. Clones were read by immunoSEQ multiplex PCR, and TCRdb kept only the in-frame ones, dropping some. This sample has around 180,000 clones; about 91% occur once, and the top ten carry roughly 5%. V shed 6 bases, J shed 2 bases, and the junction held 7 bases outside the gene matches. Looked up from germline, CDR1 is KGHSY and CDR2 is FQNENV. The CDR3 extends over 15 amino acids. J is TRBJ1-3 and V is TRBV16; 7 bases map to TRBD1. This clonotype was sampled from a woman between 25 and 40 years old in good health. Sequenced material: blood. CDR3 amino acids: CASRHAGTAGNTIYF. In DNA form, the CDR3 reads TGTGCCAGCAGACACGCCGGGACAGCTGGAAACACCATATATTTT.